This T cell receptor beta chain appears in the sequencing data of a study of neurological immune-mediated disorders. CDR1 and CDR2 (germline): KGHDR, SFDVKD. CDR3 length: 15 residues. Of note for this clonotype: The junction departs from germline at one end; a sequencing error may be responsible.

MiXCR, run by TCRdb on the 5' RACE reads, gives a single entry per CDR3 protein. This table holds over 11,000 distinct CDR3 sequences, under 11% found once. Blood bank volunteers in Maryland, USA, served as healthy controls. Sequencing was done on a sample of PBMCs. The genes are TRBV24-1 and TRBJ2-1; 8 positions agree with TRBD2. The TCR comes from a woman in her thirties or forties in good health. The CDR3 DNA follows: TGTGCCACCAGTGAGGCGGGAGGACTCTCCAATGAGCAATTCTTC. Its protein is CATSEAGGLSNEQFF.